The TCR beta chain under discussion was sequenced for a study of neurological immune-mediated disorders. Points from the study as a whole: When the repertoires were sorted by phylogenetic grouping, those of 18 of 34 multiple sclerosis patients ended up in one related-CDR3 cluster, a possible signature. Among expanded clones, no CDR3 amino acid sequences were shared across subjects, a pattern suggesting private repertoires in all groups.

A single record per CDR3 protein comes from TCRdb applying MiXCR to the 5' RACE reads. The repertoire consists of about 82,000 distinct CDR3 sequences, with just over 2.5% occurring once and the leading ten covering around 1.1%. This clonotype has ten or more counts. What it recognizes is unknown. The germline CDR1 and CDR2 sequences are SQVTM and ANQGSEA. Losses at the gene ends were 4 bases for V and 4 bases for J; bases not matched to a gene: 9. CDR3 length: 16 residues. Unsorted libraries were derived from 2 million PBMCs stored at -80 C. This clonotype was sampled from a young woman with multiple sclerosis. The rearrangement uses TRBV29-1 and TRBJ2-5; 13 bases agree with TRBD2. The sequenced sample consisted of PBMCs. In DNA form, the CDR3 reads TGCAGCGTTGCACCCCGGGGACTAGCGGGATCAGAGACCCAGTACTTC. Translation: CSVAPRGLAGSETQYF.